Listed below are T cell receptor beta chains from one sample, sequenced in a study of blood T cell repertoires in COVID-19. Method: immunoSEQ multiplex PCR; TCRdb's copy keeps in-frame clones and lacks some. The sample shows about 360,000 clones, around 87% of them seen only once. The material sequenced was PBMCs or T cells enriched from blood (not recorded which). The receptors originated from a man aged 25 to 40 who had recovered from COVID-19. Both conserved end residues are part of each CDR3. A D gene is named only where the DNA matches it firmly. Some rows have no size entry. The others give once, few or many, or a class for an expanded clone.

v_gene,abundance,j_gene,d_gene,CDR3nt,CDR3aa
TRBV5-8,-,TRBJ1-2,-,TGTGCCAGCAGCTTGGTTCGGAGAGATGGCTACACCTTC,CASSLVRRDGYTF
TRBV15,once,TRBJ2-7,TRBD1,TGTGCCACCAGCAGAGACGGGACAGGGGAGTACTTC,CATSRDGTGEYF
TRBV6-2/TRBV6-3,-,TRBJ2-1,TRBD1,TGTGCCAGCAGTAATTACAGGGGCCCTACCAGCTCCTACAATGAGCAGTTCTTC,CASSNYRGPTSSYNEQFF
TRBV11-3,-,TRBJ2-3,-,TGTGCCAGCAGCTTAAAAGGGGGGGGCGAAATTGATACGCAGTATTTT,CASSLKGGGEIDTQYF
TRBV3-1/TRBV3-2,-,TRBJ1-2,-,TGTGCCAGCAGCCAAGATAGAGGGCTCGGGGGCTACACCTTC,CASSQDRGLGGYTF
TRBV3-1/TRBV3-2,few,TRBJ1-1,-,TGTGCCAGCAGCTTCAGAGGGCTGGGAAACACTGAAGCTTTCTTT,CASSFRGLGNTEAFF
TRBV5-1,-,TRBJ1-2,-,TGCGCCAGCAGCTTGGGCGGTGAAGGCTACACCTTC,CASSLGGEGYTF
TRBV7-2,-,TRBJ1-2,TRBD1,TGTGCCAGCAGCTCCCGGACAGGGGATGGCTATGGCTACACCTTC,CASSSRTGDGYGYTF
TRBV18,-,TRBJ2-7,TRBD1,TGTGCCAGCTCACGTAAAACAGGGGTCGGGGAGCAGTACTTC,CASSRKTGVGEQYF
TRBV18,-,TRBJ1-1,-,TGTGCCAGCTCACCTTCGGGAGTGAACACTGAAGCTTTCTTT,CASSPSGVNTEAFF
TRBV6-5,-,TRBJ1-6,-,TGTGCCAGCAGTTACTCGAACTCGGGTAATTCACCCCTCCACTTT,CASSYSNSGNSPLHF
TRBV19,few,TRBJ1-1,-,TGTGCCAGTAGTTCGAGAGCGAACACTGAAGCTTTCTTT,CASSSRANTEAFF
TRBV6-1,-,TRBJ1-4,-,TGTGCCAGCAGTGAAAGGCAGGGACTTGAAAAACTGTTTTTT,CASSERQGLEKLFF
TRBV5-1,-,TRBJ2-1,TRBD2,TGCGCCAGCAGCTTGTCGGGACTAGGGAACAATGAGCAGTTCTTC,CASSLSGLGNNEQFF
TRBV6-6,-,TRBJ1-1,-,TGTGCCAGCAGCCCCGGGACATCCGAAGCTTTCTTT,CASSPGTSEAFF
TRBV4-2,-,TRBJ2-3,TRBD2,TGTGCCAGCAGCCAAGAAATAGCGGGGAGTACAGCCGCACGTGATACGCAGTATTTT,CASSQEIAGSTAARDTQYF
TRBV19,-,TRBJ1-5,-,TGTGCCAGTAGTATTACGGGGGATCAGCCCCAGCATTTT,CASSITGDQPQHF
TRBV10-2,few,TRBJ1-5,-,TGCGCCAGCACGGTAAATAGCAATCAGCCCCAGCATTTT,CASTVNSNQPQHF
TRBV12-5,-,TRBJ2-7,TRBD1,TGTGCTAGTGGTCCGTCCGGGACAGGGGGCTCCTACGAGCAGTACTTC,CASGPSGTGGSYEQYF
TRBV19,-,TRBJ1-3,-,TGTGCCAGTAGTATAGTGGCAGATTCTGGAAACACCATATATTTT,CASSIVADSGNTIYF
TRBV5-1,-,TRBJ1-4,-,TGCGCCAGCAGCTTGGTTCCCATTGACAGGAATGAAAAACTGTTTTTT,CASSLVPIDRNEKLFF
TRBV30,-,TRBJ1-5,TRBD1,TGTGCCTGGAGCTCCGGGACAGGGCCCAAGCCCCAGCATTTT,CAWSSGTGPKPQHF
TRBV6-5,-,TRBJ1-6,-,TGTGCCAGCAGTTTTAGCAGGGGAAATTCACCCCTCCACTTT,CASSFSRGNSPLHF